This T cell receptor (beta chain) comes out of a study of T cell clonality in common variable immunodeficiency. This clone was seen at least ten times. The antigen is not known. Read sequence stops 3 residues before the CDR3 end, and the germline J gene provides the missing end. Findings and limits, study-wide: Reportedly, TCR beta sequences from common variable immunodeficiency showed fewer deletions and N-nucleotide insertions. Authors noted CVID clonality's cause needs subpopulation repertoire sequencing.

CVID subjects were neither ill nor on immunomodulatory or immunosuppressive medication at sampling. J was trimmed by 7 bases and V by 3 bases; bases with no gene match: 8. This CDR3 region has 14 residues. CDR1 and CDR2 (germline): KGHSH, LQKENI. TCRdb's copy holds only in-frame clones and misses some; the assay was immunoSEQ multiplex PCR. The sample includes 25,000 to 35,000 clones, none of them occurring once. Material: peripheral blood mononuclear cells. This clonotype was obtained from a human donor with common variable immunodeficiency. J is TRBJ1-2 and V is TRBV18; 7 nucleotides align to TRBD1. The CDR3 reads CASSPLSGGPGYTF. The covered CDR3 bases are TGTGCCAGCTCACCCTTGTCAGGGGGTCCTGGC.